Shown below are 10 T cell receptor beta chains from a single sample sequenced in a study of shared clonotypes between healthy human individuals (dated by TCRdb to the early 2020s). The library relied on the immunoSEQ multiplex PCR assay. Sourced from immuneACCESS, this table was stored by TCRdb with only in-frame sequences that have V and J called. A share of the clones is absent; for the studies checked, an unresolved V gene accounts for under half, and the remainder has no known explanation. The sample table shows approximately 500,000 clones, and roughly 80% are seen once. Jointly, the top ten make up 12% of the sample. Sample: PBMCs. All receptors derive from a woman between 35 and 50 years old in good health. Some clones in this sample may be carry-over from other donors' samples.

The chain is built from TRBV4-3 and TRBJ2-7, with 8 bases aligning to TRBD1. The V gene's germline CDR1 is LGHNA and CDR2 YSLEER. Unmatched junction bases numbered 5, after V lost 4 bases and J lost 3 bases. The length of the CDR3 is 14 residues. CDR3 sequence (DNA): TGCGCCAGCAGCCCACGACAGGGGAACTACGAGCAGTACTTC. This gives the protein CASSPRQGNYEQYF.

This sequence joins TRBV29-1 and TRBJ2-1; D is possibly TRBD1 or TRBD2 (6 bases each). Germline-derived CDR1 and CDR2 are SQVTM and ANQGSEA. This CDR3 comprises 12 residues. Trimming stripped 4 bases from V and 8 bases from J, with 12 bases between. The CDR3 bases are TGCAGCGTTGGGAGGGGGTCGTATGAGCAGTTCTTC. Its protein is CSVGRGSYEQFF.

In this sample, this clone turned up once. The CDR3 nucleotides are TGTGCCAGCAGTAAGCTTCAGGATGATACGCAGTATTTT. It codes for CASSKLQDDTQYF. V and J are TRBV27 and TRBJ2-3; the D is unclear. Per germline, CDR1 MNHEY and CDR2 SMNVEV (reference sequence). The V end was cut by 5 bases, the J end by 6 bases, with 12 bases between. The CDR3 length is 13 residues.

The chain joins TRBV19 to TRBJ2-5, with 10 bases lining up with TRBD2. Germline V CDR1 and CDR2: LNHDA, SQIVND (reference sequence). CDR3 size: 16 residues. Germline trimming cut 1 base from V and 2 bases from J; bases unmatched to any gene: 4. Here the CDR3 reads CASSIGGLAAQETQYF. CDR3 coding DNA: TGTGCCAGTAGTATAGGAGGACTAGCGGCTCAAGAGACCCAGTACTTC.

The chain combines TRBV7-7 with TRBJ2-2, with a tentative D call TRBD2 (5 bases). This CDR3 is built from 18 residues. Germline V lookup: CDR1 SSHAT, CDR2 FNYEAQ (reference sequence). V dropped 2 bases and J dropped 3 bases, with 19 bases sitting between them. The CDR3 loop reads CASSLSSFLRTDTGELFF. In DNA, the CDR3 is TGTGCCAGCAGCTTATCGAGTTTCCTTAGGACTGACACCGGGGAGCTGTTTTTT.

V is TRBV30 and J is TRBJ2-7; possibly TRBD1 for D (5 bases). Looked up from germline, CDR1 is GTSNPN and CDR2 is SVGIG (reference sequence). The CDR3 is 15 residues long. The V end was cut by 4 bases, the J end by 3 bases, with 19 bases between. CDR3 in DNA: TGTGCCTGGACGTTGGCAGGGATGGCTTTCTACGAGCAGTACTTC. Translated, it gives CAWTLAGMAFYEQYF.

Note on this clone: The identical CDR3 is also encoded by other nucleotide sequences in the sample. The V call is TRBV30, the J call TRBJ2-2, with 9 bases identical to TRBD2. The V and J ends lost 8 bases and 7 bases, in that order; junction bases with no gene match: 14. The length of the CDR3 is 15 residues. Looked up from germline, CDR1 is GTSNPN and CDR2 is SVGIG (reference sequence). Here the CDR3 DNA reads TGTGCCGTCGGGGGGATAGCGGGAGTTGTCGGGGAGCTGTTTTTT. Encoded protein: CAVGGIAGVVGELFF. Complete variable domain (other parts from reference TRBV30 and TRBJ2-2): SQTIHQWPATLVQPVGSPLSLECTVEGTSNPNLYWYRQAAGRGLQLLFYSVGIGQISSEVPQNLSASRPQDRQFILSSKKLLLSDSGFYLCAVGGIAGVVGELFFGEGSRLTVL.

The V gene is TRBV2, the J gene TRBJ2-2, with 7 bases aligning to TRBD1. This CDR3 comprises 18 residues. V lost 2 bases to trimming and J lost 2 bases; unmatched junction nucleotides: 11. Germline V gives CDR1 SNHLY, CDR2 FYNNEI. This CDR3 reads CASSESVAGTANTGELFF. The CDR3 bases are TGTGCCAGCAGTGAAAGCGTCGCCGGGACAGCCAACACCGGGGAGCTGTTTTTT.

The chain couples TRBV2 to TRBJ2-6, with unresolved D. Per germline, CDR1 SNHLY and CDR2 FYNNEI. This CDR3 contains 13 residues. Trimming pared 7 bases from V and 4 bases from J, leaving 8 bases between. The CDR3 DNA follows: TGTGCCAGCATCGAAACCGGGGCCAACGTCCTGACTTTC. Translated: CASIETGANVLTF.

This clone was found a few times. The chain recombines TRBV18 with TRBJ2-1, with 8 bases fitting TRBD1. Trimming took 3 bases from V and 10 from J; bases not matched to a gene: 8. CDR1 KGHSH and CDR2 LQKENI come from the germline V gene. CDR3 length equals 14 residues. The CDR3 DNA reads TGTGCCAGCTCACCCTCGACAGGGGAGGACGAGCAGTTCTTC. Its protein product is CASSPSTGEDEQFF.